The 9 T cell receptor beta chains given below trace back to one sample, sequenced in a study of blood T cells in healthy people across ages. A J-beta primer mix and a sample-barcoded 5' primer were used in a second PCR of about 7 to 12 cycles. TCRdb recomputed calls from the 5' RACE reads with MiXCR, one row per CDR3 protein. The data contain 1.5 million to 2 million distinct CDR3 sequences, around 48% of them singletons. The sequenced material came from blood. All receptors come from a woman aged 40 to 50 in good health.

As DNA, the CDR3 is TGCAGTGCTAGTATCCTGGGGACAGATACGCAGTATTTT. Its protein is CSASILGTDTQYF. The chain uses TRBV20-1 and TRBJ2-3; no clear D gene. V gave up 3 bases and J gave up 3 bases, with 10 bases separating them. CDR1 is DFQATT, CDR2 SNEGSKA, per germline (reference sequence). The CDR3 is 13 residues long.

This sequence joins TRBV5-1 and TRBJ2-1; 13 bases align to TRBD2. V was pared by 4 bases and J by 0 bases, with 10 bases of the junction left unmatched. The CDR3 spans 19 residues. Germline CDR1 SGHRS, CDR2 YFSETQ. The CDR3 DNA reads TGCGCCAGCAGCCTATCGACTAGCGGGGGGAAAAGCTCCTACAATGAGCAGTTCTTC. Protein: CASSLSTSGGKSSYNEQFF.

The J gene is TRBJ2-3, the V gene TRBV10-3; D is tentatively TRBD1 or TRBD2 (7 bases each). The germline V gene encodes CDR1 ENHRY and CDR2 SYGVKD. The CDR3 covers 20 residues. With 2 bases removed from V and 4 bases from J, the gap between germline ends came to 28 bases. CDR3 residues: CAISEKAGGMKAGTADTQYF. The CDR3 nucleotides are TGTGCCATCAGTGAGAAGGCAGGGGGAATGAAAGCGGGGACAGCAGATACGCAGTATTTT.

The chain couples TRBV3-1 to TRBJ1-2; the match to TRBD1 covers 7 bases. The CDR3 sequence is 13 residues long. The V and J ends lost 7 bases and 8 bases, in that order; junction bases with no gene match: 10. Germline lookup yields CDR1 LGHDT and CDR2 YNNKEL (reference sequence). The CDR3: CASNKGTDVGYTF. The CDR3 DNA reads TGTGCCAGCAACAAGGGGACAGATGTGGGCTACACCTTC.

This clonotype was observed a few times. The CDR3: CASSVATAETQYF. CDR3 nucleotides: TGTGCCAGCAGTGTAGCTACCGCGGAGACCCAGTACTTC. The chain is built from TRBV27 and TRBJ2-5; D is undetermined. The CDR3 has 13 amino acids. Germline V gives CDR1 MNHEY, CDR2 SMNVEV (reference sequence). The V end was cut by 5 bases, the J end by 5 bases, with 12 bases between.

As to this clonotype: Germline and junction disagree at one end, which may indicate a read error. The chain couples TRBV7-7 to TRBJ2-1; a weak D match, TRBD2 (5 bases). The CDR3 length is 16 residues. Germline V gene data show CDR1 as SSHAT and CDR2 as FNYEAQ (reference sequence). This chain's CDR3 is CASSFDVQSGMGEQFF. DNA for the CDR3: TGTGCTAGCAGCTTCGATGTCCAGTCGGGAATGGGCGAGCAGTTCTTC.

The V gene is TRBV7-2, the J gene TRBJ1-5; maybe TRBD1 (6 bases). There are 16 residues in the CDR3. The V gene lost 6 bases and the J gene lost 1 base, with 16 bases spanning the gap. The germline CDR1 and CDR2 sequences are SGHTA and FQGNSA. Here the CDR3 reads CASRPEGGRSNQPQHF. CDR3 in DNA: TGTGCCAGCAGGCCAGAAGGGGGGAGGAGCAATCAGCCCCAGCATTTT.

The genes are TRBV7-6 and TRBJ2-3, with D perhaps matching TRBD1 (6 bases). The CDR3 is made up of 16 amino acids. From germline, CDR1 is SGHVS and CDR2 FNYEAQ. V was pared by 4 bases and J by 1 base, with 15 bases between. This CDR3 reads CASSSTPGHGTDTQYF. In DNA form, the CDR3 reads TGTGCCAGCAGCTCCACCCCGGGACATGGCACAGATACGCAGTATTTT. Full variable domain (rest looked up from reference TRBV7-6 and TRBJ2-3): GAGVSQSPRYKVTKRGQDVALRCDPISGHVSLYWYRQALGQGPEFLTYFNYEAQQDKSGLPNDRFSAERPEGSISTLTIQRTEQRDSAMYRCASSSTPGHGTDTQYFGPGTRLTVL.

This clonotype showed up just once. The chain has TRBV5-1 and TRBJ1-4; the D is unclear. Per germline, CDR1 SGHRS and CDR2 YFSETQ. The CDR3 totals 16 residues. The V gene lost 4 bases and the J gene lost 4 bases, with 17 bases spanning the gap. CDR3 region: CASSRSLNSLNEKLFF. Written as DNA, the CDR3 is TGCGCCAGCAGCCGGTCGCTGAACTCGCTTAATGAAAAACTGTTTTTT.